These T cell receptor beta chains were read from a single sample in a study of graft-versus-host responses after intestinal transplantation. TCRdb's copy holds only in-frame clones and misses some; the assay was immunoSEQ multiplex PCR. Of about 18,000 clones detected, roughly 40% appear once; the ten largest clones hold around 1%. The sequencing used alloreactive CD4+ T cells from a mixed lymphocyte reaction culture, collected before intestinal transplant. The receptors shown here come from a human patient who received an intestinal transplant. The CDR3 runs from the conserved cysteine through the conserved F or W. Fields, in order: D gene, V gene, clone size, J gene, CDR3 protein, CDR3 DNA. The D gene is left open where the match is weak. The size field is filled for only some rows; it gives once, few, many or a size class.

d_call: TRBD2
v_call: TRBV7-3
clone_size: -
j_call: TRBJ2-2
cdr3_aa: CASSPGLAGPGELFF
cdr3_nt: TGTGCCAGCAGCCCTGGACTAGCGGGACCCGGGGAGCTGTTTTTT

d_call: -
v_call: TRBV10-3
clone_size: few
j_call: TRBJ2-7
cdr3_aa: CAISEPPKRTWVGEQYF
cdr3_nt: TGTGCCATCAGTGAGCCCCCAAAGAGGACTTGGGTCGGCGAGCAGTACTTC

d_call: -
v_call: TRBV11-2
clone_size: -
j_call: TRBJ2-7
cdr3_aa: CASSRTTGPYEQYF
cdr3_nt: TGTGCCAGCAGCCGGACTACAGGGCCCTACGAGCAGTACTTC

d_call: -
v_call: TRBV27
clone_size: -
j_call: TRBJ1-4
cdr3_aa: CASSLGTWGEKLFF
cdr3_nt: TGTGCCAGCAGTTTAGGGACATGGGGTGAAAAACTGTTTTTT

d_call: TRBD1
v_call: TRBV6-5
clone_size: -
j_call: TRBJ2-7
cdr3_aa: CASMEDRGHEQYF
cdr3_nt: TGTGCCAGCATGGAGGACAGGGGGCACGAGCAGTACTTC

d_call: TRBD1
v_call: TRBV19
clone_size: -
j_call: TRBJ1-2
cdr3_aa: CASSIEGQGAGGYTF
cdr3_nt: TGTGCCAGTAGTATAGAAGGACAGGGGGCAGGTGGCTACACCTTC

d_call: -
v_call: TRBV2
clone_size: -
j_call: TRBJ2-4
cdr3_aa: CASSEGRLLIYF
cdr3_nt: TGTGCCAGCAGTGAAGGTCGGCTCCTCATCTACTTC

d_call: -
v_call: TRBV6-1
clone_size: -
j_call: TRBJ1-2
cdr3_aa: CASSDRGSYGYTF
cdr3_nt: TGTGCCAGCAGTGACAGGGGTAGCTATGGCTACACCTTC

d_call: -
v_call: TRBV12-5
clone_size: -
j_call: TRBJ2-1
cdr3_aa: CASGLVPEGIAEQFF
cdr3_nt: TGTGCTAGTGGTTTGGTCCCCGAGGGAATTGCTGAGCAGTTCTTC

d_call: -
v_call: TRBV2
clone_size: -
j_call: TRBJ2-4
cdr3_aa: CASSPQNIQYF
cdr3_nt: TGTGCCAGCTCCCCCCAAAACATTCAGTACTTC

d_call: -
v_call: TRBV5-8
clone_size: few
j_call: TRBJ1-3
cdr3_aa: CASSEWTVNTIYF
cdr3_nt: TGTGCCAGCAGCGAATGGACAGTCAACACCATATATTTT

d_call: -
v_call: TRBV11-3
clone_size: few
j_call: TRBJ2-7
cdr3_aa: CASSLRASGVEQYF
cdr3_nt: TGTGCCAGCAGCCTACGGGCTTCGGGGGTCGAGCAGTACTTC

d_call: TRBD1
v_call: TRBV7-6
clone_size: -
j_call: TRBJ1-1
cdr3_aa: CASSSRQGVFDTEAFF
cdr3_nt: TGTGCCAGCAGCTCGAGACAGGGGGTGTTCGACACTGAAGCTTTCTTT

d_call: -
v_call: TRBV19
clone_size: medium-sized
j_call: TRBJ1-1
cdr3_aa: CASSDGARPNTEAFF
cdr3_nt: TGTGCCAGTAGTGACGGAGCACGTCCGAACACTGAAGCTTTCTTT

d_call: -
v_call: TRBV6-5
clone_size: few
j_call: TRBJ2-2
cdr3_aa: CASKVVGTNTGELFF
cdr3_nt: TGTGCCAGCAAAGTTGTGGGGACCAACACCGGGGAGCTGTTTTTT

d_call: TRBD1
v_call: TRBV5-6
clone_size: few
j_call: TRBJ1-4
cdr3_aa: CASSKWDRVSSVGKLFF
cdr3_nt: TGTGCCAGCAGCAAATGGGACAGGGTATCATCAGTTGGAAAACTGTTTTTT

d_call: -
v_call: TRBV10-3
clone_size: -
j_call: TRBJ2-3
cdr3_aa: CAISGGGTDTQYF
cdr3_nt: TGTGCCATCAGTGGCGGCGGCACAGATACGCAGTATTTT

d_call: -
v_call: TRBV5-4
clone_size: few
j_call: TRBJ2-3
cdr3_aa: CASSLDGGRRVDTQYF
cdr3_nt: TGTGCCAGCAGCTTGGATGGGGGCCGGAGGGTAGATACGCAGTATTTT

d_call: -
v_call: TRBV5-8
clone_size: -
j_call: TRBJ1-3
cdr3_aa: CASSSPGTRSSGNTIYF
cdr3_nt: TGTGCCAGCAGCAGCCCCGGGACACGGAGCTCTGGAAACACCATATATTTT

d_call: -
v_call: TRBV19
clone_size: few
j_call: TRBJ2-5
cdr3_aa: CASSIVDTVTKTQYF
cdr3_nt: TGTGCCAGTAGTATCGTGGACACCGTCACAAAGACCCAGTACTTC

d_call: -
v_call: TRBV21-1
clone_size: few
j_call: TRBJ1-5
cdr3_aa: CASSKEDRGRGQPQHF
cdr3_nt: TGTGCCAGCAGCAAAGAGGACAGGGGGCGAGGCCAGCCCCAGCATTTT

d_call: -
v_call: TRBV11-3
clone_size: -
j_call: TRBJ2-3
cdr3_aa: CASNPTLGGVLTDTQYF
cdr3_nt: TGTGCCAGCAACCCGACCCTAGGTGGGGTCCTCACTGATACGCAGTATTTT

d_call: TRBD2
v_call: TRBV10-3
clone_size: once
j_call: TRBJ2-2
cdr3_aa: CAIRGTSGGPYTGELFF
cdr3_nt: TGTGCCATCAGGGGGACTAGCGGGGGGCCCTACACCGGGGAGCTGTTTTTT

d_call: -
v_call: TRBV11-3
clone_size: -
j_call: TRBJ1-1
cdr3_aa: CASSLEANTEAFF
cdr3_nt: TGTGCCAGCAGCTTAGAGGCGAACACTGAAGCTTTCTTT

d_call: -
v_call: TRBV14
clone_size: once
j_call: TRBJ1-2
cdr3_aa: CASSQDRGWWDYGYTF
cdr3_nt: TGTGCCAGCAGCCAAGACAGGGGATGGTGGGACTATGGCTACACCTTC

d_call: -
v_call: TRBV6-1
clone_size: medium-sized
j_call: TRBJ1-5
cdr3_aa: CASSEALRGNQPQHF
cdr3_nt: TGTGCCAGCAGTGAAGCGCTTCGCGGGAATCAGCCCCAGCATTTT

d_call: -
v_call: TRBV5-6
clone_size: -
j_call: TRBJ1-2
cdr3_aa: CASSTLSGGNYGYTF
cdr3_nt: TGTGCCAGCAGCACCTTATCGGGCGGTAACTATGGCTACACCTTC

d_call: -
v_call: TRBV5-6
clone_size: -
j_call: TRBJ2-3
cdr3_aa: CASSLRDTQYF
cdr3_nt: TGTGCCAGCAGCTTAAGAGATACGCAGTATTTT

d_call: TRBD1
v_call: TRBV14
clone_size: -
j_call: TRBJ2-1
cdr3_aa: CASSQFSKGARNEQFF
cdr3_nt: TGTGCCAGCAGCCAATTTTCAAAGGGGGCTAGAAATGAGCAGTTCTTC

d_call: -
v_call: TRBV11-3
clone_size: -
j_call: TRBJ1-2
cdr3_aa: CASSLAGNVGYGYTF
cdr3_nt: TGTGCCAGCAGCCTAGCGGGGAACGTTGGCTATGGCTACACCTTC

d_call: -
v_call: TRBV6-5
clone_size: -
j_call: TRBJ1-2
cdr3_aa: CASSFGPNYGYTF
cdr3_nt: TGTGCCAGCAGTTTTGGACCGAACTATGGCTACACCTTC

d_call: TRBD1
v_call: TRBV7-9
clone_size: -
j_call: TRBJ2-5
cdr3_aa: CASSTTGTARRETQYF
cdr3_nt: TGTGCCAGCAGTACGACCGGGACAGCTCGGAGAGAGACCCAGTACTTC

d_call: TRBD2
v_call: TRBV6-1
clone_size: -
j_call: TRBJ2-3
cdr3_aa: CASKLAGGPVDTQYF
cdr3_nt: TGTGCCAGCAAACTAGCGGGGGGGCCGGTAGATACGCAGTATTTT

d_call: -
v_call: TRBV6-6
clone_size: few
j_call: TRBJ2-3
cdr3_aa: CASSYSGGYTQYF
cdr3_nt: TGTGCCAGCAGTTACTCGGGGGGCTATACGCAGTATTTT

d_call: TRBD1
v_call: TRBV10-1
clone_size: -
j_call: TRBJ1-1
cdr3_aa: CASSQAGGISEAFF
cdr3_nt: TGCGCCAGCAGCCAGGCAGGGGGAATAAGTGAAGCTTTCTTT

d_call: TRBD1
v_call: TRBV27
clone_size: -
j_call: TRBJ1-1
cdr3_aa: CASSLGTGGNTEAFF
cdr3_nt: TGTGCCAGCAGTTTAGGGACAGGGGGGAACACTGAAGCTTTCTTT

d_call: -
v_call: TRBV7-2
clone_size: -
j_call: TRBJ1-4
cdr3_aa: CASSLVGSRGEKLFF
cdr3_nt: TGTGCCAGCAGCTTAGTTGGGAGTAGGGGGGAAAAACTGTTTTTT

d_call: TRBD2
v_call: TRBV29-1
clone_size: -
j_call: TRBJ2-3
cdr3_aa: CSVERRLAGGTDTQYF
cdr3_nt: TGCAGCGTTGAGCGGAGACTAGCGGGGGGCACAGATACGCAGTATTTT

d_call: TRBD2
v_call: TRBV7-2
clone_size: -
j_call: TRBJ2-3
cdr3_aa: CASSSRRLAGGPDTQYF
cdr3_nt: TGTGCCAGCAGCTCCCGAAGACTAGCGGGGGGGCCAGATACGCAGTATTTT

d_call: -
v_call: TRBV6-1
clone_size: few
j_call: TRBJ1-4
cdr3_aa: CASSRGTGEKLFF
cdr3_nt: TGTGCCAGCAGCCGAGGGACCGGAGAAAAACTGTTTTTT

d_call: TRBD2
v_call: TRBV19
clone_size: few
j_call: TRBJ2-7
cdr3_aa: CASSRSGLAGGPYEQYF
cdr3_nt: TGTGCCAGTAGTAGGAGCGGACTAGCGGGGGGGCCGTACGAGCAGTACTTC

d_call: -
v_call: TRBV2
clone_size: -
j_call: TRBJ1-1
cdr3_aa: CASSVGTLNTEAFF
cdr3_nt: TGTGCCAGCAGTGTGGGGACTTTGAACACTGAAGCTTTCTTT

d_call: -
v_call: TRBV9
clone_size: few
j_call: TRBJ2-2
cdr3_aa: CASSAEGGRTGELFF
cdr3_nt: TGTGCCAGCAGCGCCGAAGGTGGGCGTACCGGGGAGCTGTTTTTT